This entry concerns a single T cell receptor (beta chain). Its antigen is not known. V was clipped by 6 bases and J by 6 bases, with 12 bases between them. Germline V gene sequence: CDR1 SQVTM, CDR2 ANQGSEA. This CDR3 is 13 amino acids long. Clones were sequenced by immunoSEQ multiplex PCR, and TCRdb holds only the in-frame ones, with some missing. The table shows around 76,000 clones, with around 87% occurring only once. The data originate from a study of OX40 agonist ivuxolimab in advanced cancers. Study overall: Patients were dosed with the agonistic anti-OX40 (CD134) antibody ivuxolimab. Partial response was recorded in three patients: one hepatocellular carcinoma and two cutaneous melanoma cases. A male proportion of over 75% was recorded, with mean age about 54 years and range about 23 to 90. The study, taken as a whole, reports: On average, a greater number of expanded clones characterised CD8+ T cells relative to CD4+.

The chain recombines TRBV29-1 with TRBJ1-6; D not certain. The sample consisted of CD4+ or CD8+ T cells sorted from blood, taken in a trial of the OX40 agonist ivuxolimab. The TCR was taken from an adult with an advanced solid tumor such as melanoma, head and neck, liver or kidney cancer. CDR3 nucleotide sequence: TGCAGCGTCGGGGAGGTCCTTAATTCACCCCTCCACTTT. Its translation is CSVGEVLNSPLHF.